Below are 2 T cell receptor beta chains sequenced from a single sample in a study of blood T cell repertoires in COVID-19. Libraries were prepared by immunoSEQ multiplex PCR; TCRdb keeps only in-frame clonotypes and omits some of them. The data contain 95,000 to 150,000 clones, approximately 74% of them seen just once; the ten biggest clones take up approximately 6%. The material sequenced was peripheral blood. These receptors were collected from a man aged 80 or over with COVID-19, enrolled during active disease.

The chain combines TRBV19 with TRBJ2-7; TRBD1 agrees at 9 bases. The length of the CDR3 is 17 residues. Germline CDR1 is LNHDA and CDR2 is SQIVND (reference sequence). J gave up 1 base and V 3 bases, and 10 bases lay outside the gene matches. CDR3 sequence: CASSISGRDRVSYEQYF. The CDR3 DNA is TGTGCCAGTAGTATCTCGGGCCGGGACAGGGTTTCCTACGAGCAGTACTTC.

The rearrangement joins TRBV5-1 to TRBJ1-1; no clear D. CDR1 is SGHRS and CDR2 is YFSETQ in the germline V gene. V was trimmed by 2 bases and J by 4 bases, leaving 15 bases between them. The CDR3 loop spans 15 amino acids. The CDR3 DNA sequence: TGCGCCAGCAGCTTCCAGAATCAGGTTGGCACTGAAGCTTTCTTT. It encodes CASSFQNQVGTEAFF.